One sample yielded the 26 T cell receptor beta chains listed below, sequenced in a study of radiation and T cells in renal cell carcinoma. Treatment noted: 15 Gy SBRT to primary tumor, nephrectomy 4 weeks later. Libraries were prepared by immunoSEQ multiplex PCR; TCRdb keeps only in-frame clonotypes and omits some of them. The sample holds approximately 10,000 clones, roughly 65% seen once. The sequencing here drew on tumor tissue, taken from a patient whose treatment included radiotherapy and nephrectomy. These TCRs come from a woman between 50 and 59 years old with renal cell carcinoma.

The rearrangement links TRBV10-3 to TRBJ2-5, with TRBD1 matching over 8 bases. J gave up 5 bases and V 3 bases, and 5 bases lay outside the gene matches. CDR1 is ENHRY, CDR2 SYGVKD, per germline. The CDR3 length is 14 residues. The CDR3 DNA reads TGTGCCATCAGTGAAGTGGACAGGGACGAGACCCAGTACTTC. This gives the protein CAISEVDRDETQYF.

Only one count was recorded for this clone. This rearrangement joins TRBV7-2 to TRBJ1-2; 7 bases fit TRBD1. The trim removed 2 bases at V and 8 bases at J, leaving 5 bases unmatched. The germline V gene encodes CDR1 SGHTA and CDR2 FQGNSA. This CDR3 region has 13 residues. The DNA for the CDR3 is TGTGCCAGCAGCTTAAAAACAGGGGAAGGCTACACCTTC. Protein sequence: CASSLKTGEGYTF. The whole variable domain, filled in from reference TRBV7-2 and TRBJ1-2, reads GAGVSQSPSNKVTEKGKDVELRCDPISGHTALYWYRQSLGQGLEFLIYFQGNSAPDKSGLPSDRFSAERTGGSVSTLTIQRTQQEDSAVYLCASSLKTGEGYTFGSGTRLTVV.

V usage is TRBV19 and J usage is TRBJ2-7; 10 bases align to TRBD2. Germline values: CDR1 LNHDA, CDR2 SQIVND (reference sequence). The ends lost 6 bases at V and 12 bases at J; junction bases unmatched: 11. This CDR3 has 13 residues. In nucleotides, the CDR3 is TGTGCCAGTAGGGACCCCGGGACTAGCGTTCTGTACTTC. Residues: CASRDPGTSVLYF.

The V call is TRBV13, the J call TRBJ2-5, with 8 bases lining up with TRBD2. The CDR3 has 15 amino acids. The V gene's germline CDR1 is PRHDT and CDR2 FYEKMQ (reference sequence). The junction had 4 bases not matched to a gene; V was cut back by 3 bases and J by 1 base. CDR3: CASSFRGGSQETQYF. CDR3 DNA: TGTGCCAGCAGCTTTCGGGGGGGAAGCCAAGAGACCCAGTACTTC.

The chain is built from TRBV5-4 and TRBJ2-1; D could derive from TRBD1 or TRBD2 (5 bases each). V was shortened by 4 bases and J by 9 bases, with 17 bases between the two germline ends. CDR1 SGHNT and CDR2 YYREEE come from the germline V gene (reference sequence). The CDR3 spans 14 residues. The CDR3 loop reads CASSRRNRLTEQFF. Here the CDR3 DNA reads TGTGCCAGCAGCCGGAGGAACAGGTTGACTGAGCAGTTCTTC.

V gene TRBV7-9 combines with J gene TRBJ1-4, with 8 bases matching TRBD1. J lost 3 bases, V lost 5 bases, and 5 bases had no gene match. The CDR3 runs 15 residues. CDR1 SEHNR and CDR2 FQNEAQ come from the germline V gene (reference sequence). CDR3 coding DNA: TGTGCCAGCAGCCCCCAGGGGGCAGCTAATGAAAAACTGTTTTTT. The encoded protein is CASSPQGAANEKLFF.

The J gene is TRBJ2-7, the V gene TRBV5-5, with D unclear. CDR1 and CDR2 (germline): SGHKS, YYEKEE (reference sequence). This CDR3 contains 14 residues. Trimming removed 5 bases from V and 0 bases from J, with 12 bases in between. The CDR3 loop reads CASRGKDGSYEQYF. The CDR3 DNA reads TGTGCCAGCAGGGGGAAGGACGGCTCCTACGAGCAGTACTTC.

The V and J genes are TRBV28 and TRBJ2-7, with D perhaps given as TRBD1 or TRBD2 (5 bases each). CDR1 MDHEN and CDR2 SYDVKM come from the germline V gene. V dropped 5 bases and J dropped 0 bases, with 17 bases sitting between them. The CDR3 totals 16 residues. The CDR3 here is CASSPPRDPSSYEQYF. CDR3 sequence (DNA): TGTGCCAGCAGTCCCCCCCGGGACCCCAGCTCCTACGAGCAGTACTTC.

This chain connects TRBV20-1 to TRBJ2-5; either TRBD1 or TRBD2 may supply D (5 bases each). Trimming took 6 bases from V and 14 from J, leaving 16 bases between them. CDR3 size: 10 residues. Germline CDR1 and CDR2: DFQATT and SNEGSKA (reference sequence). This CDR3 reads CSATEGTTYF. CDR3 in DNA: TGCAGTGCAACAGAGGGGACCACATACTTC.

The genes are TRBV5-6 and TRBJ1-1; no definite D call. The CDR3 extends over 13 amino acids. The germline gives CDR1 SGHDT, CDR2 YYEEEE. Trimming pared 0 bases from V and 1 base from J, leaving 4 bases between. CDR3 loop: CASSLGENTEAFF. The CDR3 DNA follows: TGTGCCAGCAGCTTGGGTGAGAACACTGAAGCTTTCTTT.

The rearrangement uses TRBV9 and TRBJ2-1; TRBD2 is a possible D gene (6 bases). With 4 bases removed from V and 1 base from J, the gap between germline ends came to 15 bases. The CDR3 is 16 residues long. From germline, CDR1 is SGDLS and CDR2 YYNGEE. In DNA form, the CDR3 reads TGTGCCAGCAGCCGAATAGCTGGGGGGTCCTACAATGAGCAGTTCTTC. It encodes CASSRIAGGSYNEQFF. The full variable domain, with the rest looked up from reference TRBV9 and TRBJ2-1, is DSGVTQTPKHLITATGQRVTLRCSPRSGDLSVYWYQQSLDQGLQFLIQYYNGEERAKGNILERFSAQQFPDLHSELNLSSLELGDSALYFCASSRIAGGSYNEQFFGPGTRLTVL.

This rearrangement joins TRBV19 to TRBJ2-2, with D perhaps TRBD2 (5 bases). Trimming pared 3 bases from V and 0 bases from J, leaving 11 bases between. Germline CDR1 and CDR2: LNHDA and SQIVND (reference sequence). The CDR3 has 16 residues. This chain's CDR3 is CASSMLAGANTGELFF. CDR3 bases: TGTGCCAGTAGTATGCTAGCCGGAGCGAACACCGGGGAGCTGTTTTTT.

This clone was seen more than once but under ten times. The genes are TRBV13 and TRBJ2-3; D uncertain. Germline lookup yields CDR1 PRHDT and CDR2 FYEKMQ (reference sequence). The CDR3 extends over 14 amino acids. V dropped 5 bases and J dropped 2 bases, with 11 bases sitting between them. DNA of the CDR3: TGTGCCAGCAGCCGCGAAGGGTCCACAGATACGCAGTATTTT. Residues: CASSREGSTDTQYF. Filled out from reference TRBV13 and TRBJ2-3, the complete variable domain reads AAGVIQSPRHLIKEKRETATLKCYPIPRHDTVYWYQQGPGQDPQFLISFYEKMQSDKGSIPDRFSAQQFSDYHSELNMSSLELGDSALYFCASSREGSTDTQYFGPGTRLTVL.

This chain links TRBV27 with TRBJ1-5, with no clear D. Trimming left V 3 bases short and J 0 bases short, with 15 bases between. Looked up from germline, CDR1 is MNHEY and CDR2 is SMNVEV (reference sequence). The CDR3 runs 17 residues. The CDR3 coding sequence is TGTGCCAGCAGTTTCGTTGGGAGTCAGAGTAGCAATCAGCCCCAGCATTTT. Protein: CASSFVGSQSSNQPQHF.

This chain joins TRBV18 and TRBJ2-7; 10 bases line up with TRBD2. V trimming: 4 bases; J trimming: 6 bases; junction bases outside the gene matches: 9. The CDR3 consists of 15 residues. The V gene's germline CDR1 is KGHSH and CDR2 LQKENI. The CDR3 DNA reads TGTGCCAGCTCACGACCAGCGGGAGGGTCGGGCGAGCAGTACTTC. The encoded protein is CASSRPAGGSGEQYF.

The rearrangement joins TRBV15 to TRBJ2-3; TRBD1 matches 7 bases. Germline assignment: CDR1 LNHNV and CDR2 YYDKDF (reference sequence). The CDR3 consists of 15 residues. Trimming took 5 bases from V and 1 from J; bases not matched to a gene: 6. The CDR3 loop is CATSGRQGGTDTQYF. The CDR3 nucleotides read TGTGCCACCAGCGGAAGACAGGGAGGCACAGATACGCAGTATTTT.

The gene calls are TRBV7-2 and TRBJ2-7, with 7 bases matching TRBD1. CDR1 and CDR2 from the germline V gene are SGHTA and FQGNSA. V dropped 5 bases and J dropped 6; count of bases not matched to a gene: 13. CDR3 length equals 15 residues. This chain's CDR3 is CASSQDEGALPEQYF. For the CDR3, the DNA is TGTGCCAGCAGCCAAGATGAGGGGGCGCTTCCCGAGCAGTACTTC.

This clone appeared a few times. The rearrangement links TRBV21-1 to TRBJ2-5; TRBD1 is taken as the D call from the table, unchecked against the DNA. TRBV21-1 is a documented pseudogene. The CDR3 consists of 16 residues. CDR3 in amino acids: CASSAQPGQGYKTQYF. In DNA, the CDR3 is TGTGCCAGCAGCGCCCAGCCGGGACAGGGGTATAAGACCCAGTACTTC.

This chain uses TRBV11-3 with TRBJ2-1; 10 bases fit TRBD2. The germline CDR1 and CDR2 sequences are SGHNT and YENEEA. The CDR3 runs 16 residues. Losses at the gene ends were 0 bases for V and 5 bases for J; bases not matched to a gene: 4. CDR3 sequence (DNA): TGTGCCAGCAGCTTAGAAAGCGGGAGGGCTAACAATGAGCAGTTCTTC. It specifies CASSLESGRANNEQFF.

V is TRBV6-4 and J is TRBJ2-3, with 10 bases lining up with TRBD2. Germline V gene sequence: CDR1 MRHNA, CDR2 SNTAGT. The V segment lost 0 bases and the J segment 4 bases; nucleotides outside the gene matches: 4. The CDR3 runs to 16 residues. CDR3 loop: CASSDSKAGGPDTQYF. The CDR3 coding sequence is TGTGCCAGCAGTGACTCAAAAGCGGGGGGGCCAGATACGCAGTATTTT.

The chain uses TRBV27 and TRBJ2-7; D not certain. The V end was cut by 1 base, the J end by 6 bases, with 7 bases between. The germline V gene has CDR1 MNHEY and CDR2 SMNVEV (reference sequence). CDR3 length equals 12 residues. CDR3 DNA sequence: TGTGCCAGCAGTTTATACGGCTGCGAGCAGTACTTC. Amino acid sequence: CASSLYGCEQYF.

This clone has just one count. CDR3 DNA: TGTGCCAGCAGCTTAGCCGTAGCCACAGATACGCAGTATTTT. Amino acids: CASSLAVATDTQYF. The J gene is TRBJ2-3, the V gene TRBV11-2; unclear D gene. Germline-derived CDR1 and CDR2 are SGHAT and FQNNGV. The CDR3 runs to 14 residues. V lost 1 base, J lost 2 bases, and 7 bases lay in between. Full variable domain (outside the CDR3, taken from reference TRBV11-2 and TRBJ2-3): EAGVAQSPRYKIIEKRQSVAFWCNPISGHATLYWYQQILGQGPKLLIQFQNNGVVDDSQLPKDRFSAERLKGVDSTLKIQPAKLEDSAVYLCASSLAVATDTQYFGPGTRLTVL.

The rearrangement joins TRBV7-1 to TRBJ2-5; D may match TRBD1 or TRBD2 (5 bases each). TRBV7-1 belongs to the ORF category, with a function that is uncertain. The germline V and J ends were trimmed by 4 bases and 4 bases, with 19 bases remaining between them. This CDR3 is 16 amino acids long. The CDR3 nucleotides are TGTGCCAGCAGCTTAGGGACGGGGAATCCGGGAGAGACCCAGTACTTC. Encoded protein: CASSLGTGNPGETQYF.

The chain has TRBV27 and TRBJ1-5; a weak D match, TRBD1 (5 bases). The CDR3 runs to 13 residues. Trimming took off 7 bases at V and 7 bases at J, with 14 bases between the two ends. The germline CDR1 and CDR2 sequences are MNHEY and SMNVEV (reference sequence). The CDR3 loop reads CASTFQRGQPQHF. In nucleotides, the CDR3 is TGTGCCAGCACCTTTCAAAGGGGCCAGCCCCAGCATTTT.

J is TRBJ2-5 and V is TRBV4-1; D perhaps matches TRBD2 (6 bases). CDR1 is MGHRA, CDR2 YSYEKL, per germline. Trimming cost V 0 bases and J 0 bases, with 8 bases left between them. CDR3 size: 15 residues. The CDR3 sequence is CASSQEWRDQETQYF. In DNA, the CDR3 is TGCGCCAGCAGCCAAGAATGGAGGGACCAAGAGACCCAGTACTTC.

The chain couples TRBV4-2 to TRBJ2-3, with D unclear. The V and J ends lost 3 bases and 1 base respectively, with 11 bases between them. Germline CDR1 LGHNA, CDR2 YNFKEQ. CDR3 length: 15 amino acids. The CDR3 DNA reads as TGTGCCAGCAGCCAGGGATGGCAGGGCACAGATACGCAGTATTTT. It encodes CASSQGWQGTDTQYF.